This is a list of T cell receptor beta chains from one sample in a study of CD8+ T cells in alopecia areata. Here immunoSEQ multiplex PCR was the method, and the copy in TCRdb shows in-frame clones only, minus some. In the table there are approximately 140,000 clones, roughly 48% of which are singletons. Specimen: CD4+ T cells sorted from blood. These receptors came from a human donor with alopecia areata. Both conserved end residues are part of each CDR3. D genes are given only for firm matches. Part of the rows lack a size; the others show once, few, many or a class for expanded clones.

j_gene	v_gene	d_gene	abundance	CDR3aa	CDR3nt
TRBJ1-1	TRBV28	NA	NA	CASRTGGNTEAFF	TGTGCCAGCAGAACTGGGGGGAACACTGAAGCTTTCTTT
TRBJ2-7	TRBV29-1	NA	few	CSPAVNYEQYF	TGCAGCCCTGCGGTAAACTACGAGCAGTACTTC
TRBJ2-5	TRBV5-1	TRBD2	NA	CASSLRTPGGIQPTQYF	TGCGCCAGCAGCTTGAGAACGCCGGGAGGGATCCAACCGACCCAGTACTTC
TRBJ1-1	TRBV7-8	NA	NA	CASSLEGGLVGLKAFF	TGTGCCAGCAGCTTAGAGGGTGGATTAGTGGGGTTGAAAGCTTTCTTT
TRBJ2-3	TRBV28	NA	few	CASYSPGSAREDTQYF	TGTGCCAGCTACTCTCCAGGGTCCGCTCGGGAAGATACGCAGTATTTT
TRBJ2-7	TRBV5-1	TRBD1	once	CASSLEPGTGMYEQYF	TGCGCCAGCAGCTTGGAACCCGGGACAGGGATGTACGAGCAGTACTTC
TRBJ2-3	TRBV7-8	NA	NA	CASSLDRTDTQYF	TGTGCCAGCAGCTTAGATCGGACAGATACGCAGTATTTT
TRBJ2-1	TRBV5-1	NA	once	CASSLASGTARAREQFF	TGCGCCAGCAGCTTGGCGTCGGGAACAGCCCGGGCCCGCGAGCAGTTCTTC
TRBJ2-3	TRBV5-1	NA	NA	CASSSQVLDTQYF	TGCGCCAGCAGCTCCCAGGTCCTGGATACGCAGTATTTT
TRBJ2-1	TRBV28	TRBD1	few	CASSLPDRVGNEQFF	TGTGCCAGCAGTTTACCCGACAGGGTGGGCAATGAGCAGTTCTTC
TRBJ2-1	TRBV10-2	NA	NA	CASRIARTKYNEQFF	TGCGCCAGCCGTATAGCCCGGACTAAGTACAATGAGCAGTTCTTC
TRBJ1-1	TRBV5-1	NA	NA	CASSLASSLGTEAFF	TGCGCCAGCAGCTTGGCTAGCTCCTTGGGCACTGAAGCTTTCTTT
TRBJ2-2	TRBV30	TRBD2	NA	CAWSVAGDPGELFF	TGTGCCTGGAGTGTAGCGGGAGACCCCGGGGAGCTGTTTTTT
TRBJ2-7	TRBV4-1	NA	NA	CASSKGGGRDEQYF	TGCGCCAGCAGCAAGGGAGGGGGCAGGGACGAGCAGTACTTC
TRBJ1-1	TRBV28	NA	NA	CSWAGWNTEAFF	TGTTCTTGGGCAGGGTGGAACACTGAAGCTTTCTTT
TRBJ1-2	TRBV5-1	TRBD1	NA	CASSLGQGNYGYTF	TGCGCCAGCAGCTTGGGACAGGGGAACTATGGCTACACCTTC
TRBJ2-3	TRBV19	NA	many	CASRVAVSTDTQYF	TGTGCCAGTAGGGTGGCGGTTAGCACAGATACGCAGTATTTT
TRBJ1-1	TRBV5-1	NA	NA	CASSLAPRTEAFF	TGCGCCAGCAGCTTGGCCCCGAGGACTGAAGCTTTCTTT
TRBJ2-7	TRBV15	NA	NA	CATSGIGFEQYF	TGTGCCACCAGCGGGATTGGGTTCGAGCAGTACTTC
TRBJ1-5	TRBV6-5	NA	NA	CASSYSRVQPQHF	TGTGCCAGCAGTTACTCGCGGGTGCAGCCCCAGCATTTT
TRBJ2-7	TRBV29-1	NA	NA	CSVGEFSYEQYF	TGCAGCGTTGGAGAATTCTCCTACGAGCAGTACTTC
TRBJ2-1	TRBV19	TRBD2	NA	CASSPGRAIYEQFF	TGTGCCAGTAGTCCAGGGAGGGCGATCTATGAGCAGTTCTTC
TRBJ2-1	TRBV29-1	NA	NA	CSVLMLGNEQFF	TGCAGCGTTCTGATGTTGGGGAATGAGCAGTTCTTC
TRBJ2-5	TRBV20-1	NA	NA	CSASSQETQYF	TGCAGTGCTAGCAGCCAAGAGACCCAGTACTTC
TRBJ2-5	TRBV28	TRBD2	NA	CASIPSGIGQETQYF	TGTGCCAGCATTCCTAGCGGGATTGGGCAAGAGACCCAGTACTTC
TRBJ2-3	TRBV6-5	NA	NA	CASSYDSTDTQYF	TGTGCCAGCAGTTACGACAGCACAGATACGCAGTATTTT
TRBJ1-5	TRBV25-1	TRBD1	few	CASSDPTTGDNQPQHF	TGTGCCAGCAGTGACCCCACGACAGGGGACAATCAGCCCCAGCATTTT
TRBJ1-5	TRBV30	NA	few	CAWSVRQLLGGPGSNQPQHF	TGTGCCTGGAGTGTACGGCAATTACTGGGAGGGCCAGGGAGCAATCAGCCCCAGCATTTT
TRBJ2-1	TRBV2	NA	NA	CASSPNLGHEQFF	TGTGCCAGCAGTCCTAACTTGGGGCATGAGCAGTTCTTC
TRBJ2-1	TRBV29-1	NA	NA	CSALPGPPQEQFF	TGCAGCGCCCTTCCTGGTCCCCCCCAGGAGCAGTTCTTC
TRBJ2-1	TRBV10-3	NA	NA	CAISESPGSSYNEQFF	TGTGCCATCAGTGAGTCCCCGGGGAGCTCCTACAATGAGCAGTTCTTC
TRBJ1-5	TRBV29-1	TRBD1	NA	CSVAGQGNQPQHF	TGCAGCGTTGCTGGACAGGGCAATCAGCCCCAGCATTTT
TRBJ2-7	TRBV7-9	NA	few	CASSPGPGVGYEQYF	TGTGCCAGCAGCCCCGGCCCAGGGGTGGGATACGAGCAGTACTTC
TRBJ1-1	TRBV15	TRBD1	once	CATSSLRGLPEAFF	TGTGCCACCAGCAGTCTAAGGGGGCTCCCTGAAGCTTTCTTT
TRBJ1-2	TRBV18	TRBD1	NA	CASSPQQGRNYGYTF	TGTGCCAGCTCACCCCAACAGGGGAGGAACTATGGCTACACCTTC
TRBJ2-7	TRBV5-1	NA	few	CASSMGQDEQYF	TGCGCCAGCAGCATGGGTCAGGACGAGCAGTACTTC
TRBJ1-2	TRBV5-1	NA	NA	CASSLAQDGYGYTF	TGCGCCAGCAGCTTGGCCCAGGACGGCTATGGCTACACCTTC
TRBJ2-1	TRBV9	NA	NA	CASSVEGRGQFF	TGTGCCAGCAGCGTAGAAGGGCGGGGTCAGTTCTTC
TRBJ2-3	TRBV2	NA	NA	CASRLVDTQYF	TGTGCCAGCAGACTTGTCGATACGCAGTATTTT
TRBJ1-2	TRBV10-3	NA	NA	CAISEGQIHGYGYTF	TGTGCCATCAGTGAGGGACAGATTCACGGATATGGCTACACCTTC
TRBJ2-1	TRBV23-1	NA	few	CASKGEVDNEQFF	TGCGCCAGCAAGGGAGAGGTGGACAATGAGCAGTTCTTC
TRBJ1-2	TRBV29-1	NA	NA	CSVGVDSLNYGYTF	TGCAGCGTTGGAGTAGACAGCCTTAACTATGGCTACACCTTC
TRBJ2-5	TRBV29-1	NA	NA	CSVEGRGETQYF	TGCAGCGTTGAAGGCAGGGGAGAGACCCAGTACTTC
TRBJ1-4	TRBV28	NA	NA	CASSLGQGNEKLFF	TGTGCCAGCAGTTTGGGTCAGGGAAATGAAAAACTGTTTTTT
TRBJ1-5	TRBV19	TRBD1	NA	CASSAGQGRNQPQHF	TGTGCCAGTAGTGCCGGACAGGGTCGAAATCAGCCCCAGCATTTT
TRBJ2-3	TRBV29-1	TRBD2	NA	CSVGTSGDTQYF	TGCAGCGTCGGGACTAGCGGGGATACGCAGTATTTT
TRBJ2-1	TRBV29-1	TRBD2	NA	CSVTLRGLANNEQFF	TGCAGCGTTACGTTGAGGGGACTAGCGAACAATGAGCAGTTCTTC
TRBJ1-1	TRBV15	NA	NA	CATSGWTASTEAFF	TGTGCCACCAGCGGGTGGACAGCCTCCACTGAAGCTTTCTTT
TRBJ2-7	TRBV29-1	TRBD1	NA	CSVLAGGNEQYF	TGCAGCGTTCTGGCAGGGGGCAACGAGCAGTACTTC
TRBJ2-3	TRBV28	TRBD2	NA	CASVLAGGADTQYF	TGTGCCAGCGTACTAGCGGGGGGAGCAGATACGCAGTATTTT
TRBJ2-7	TRBV5-1	NA	NA	CASSFRPLREQYF	TGCGCCAGCAGCTTCAGACCCCTGAGGGAGCAGTACTTC